Listed below are T cell receptor beta chains from one sample, sequenced in a study of T cell responses to AZD1222 COVID-19 vaccine. Clones were read by immunoSEQ multiplex PCR, and TCRdb kept only the in-frame ones, dropping some. The sample holds some 86,000 clones, almost 90% seen once. Source: peripheral blood, taken 28 days after the second AZD1222 dose. All receptors come from an adult who received the AZD1222 COVID-19 vaccine. Each CDR3 is given with its conserved first and last residue. Fields, in order: clone size, J gene, V gene, D gene, CDR3 DNA, CDR3 protein. A D gene is named only where the DNA matches it firmly. Clone size is given for some rows only: seen once, a few or many times, or a class if the clone is expanded.

abundance: .
j_gene: TRBJ2-7
v_gene: TRBV29-1
d_gene: .
CDR3nt: TGCAGCGTTGTATTCCGGGACCGGAGCTCCTACGAGCAGTACTTC
CDR3aa: CSVVFRDRSSYEQYF

abundance: .
j_gene: TRBJ2-7
v_gene: TRBV5-1
d_gene: TRBD1
CDR3nt: TGCGCCAGCAGCGCACAGGGGAACGAGCAGTACTTC
CDR3aa: CASSAQGNEQYF

abundance: .
j_gene: TRBJ1-2
v_gene: TRBV7-2
d_gene: TRBD1
CDR3nt: TGTGCCAGCAGCGCGTTGGGACAGGGGAGAAACTATGGCTACACCTTC
CDR3aa: CASSALGQGRNYGYTF

abundance: .
j_gene: TRBJ2-7
v_gene: TRBV2
d_gene: .
CDR3nt: TGTGCCAGCCGTTTCTCACTAAGCTACGAGCAGTACTTC
CDR3aa: CASRFSLSYEQYF

abundance: .
j_gene: TRBJ1-1
v_gene: TRBV6-5
d_gene: .
CDR3nt: TGTGCCAGCAGCCCCTCAGTGGGGTTGGGGACTGAAGCTTTCTTT
CDR3aa: CASSPSVGLGTEAFF

abundance: .
j_gene: TRBJ1-6
v_gene: TRBV9
d_gene: TRBD1
CDR3nt: TGTGCCAGCAGCGTTGCGGACAGGGCCAATTCACCCCTCCACTTT
CDR3aa: CASSVADRANSPLHF

abundance: .
j_gene: TRBJ2-2
v_gene: TRBV27
d_gene: TRBD1
CDR3nt: TGTGCCAGCAGTTCCGGGACAGGGAACACCGGGGAGCTGTTTTTT
CDR3aa: CASSSGTGNTGELFF

abundance: .
j_gene: TRBJ2-2
v_gene: TRBV12-3/TRBV12-4
d_gene: .
CDR3nt: TGTGCCAGCAGTTCCCAGGTCGGGGAGCTGTTTTTT
CDR3aa: CASSSQVGELFF

abundance: .
j_gene: TRBJ2-1
v_gene: TRBV19
d_gene: TRBD1
CDR3nt: TGTGCCAGTAGATGGGGGACAGGGTACGGTGAGCAGTTCTTC
CDR3aa: CASRWGTGYGEQFF

abundance: .
j_gene: TRBJ1-6
v_gene: TRBV2
d_gene: TRBD1
CDR3nt: TGTGCCAGCGAGACAGGGATGAATTCACCCCTCCACTTT
CDR3aa: CASETGMNSPLHF

abundance: .
j_gene: TRBJ1-5
v_gene: TRBV6-2/TRBV6-3
d_gene: .
CDR3nt: TGTGCCAGCAGTTACTCGGGGGGAGTTCAGCCCCAGCATTTT
CDR3aa: CASSYSGGVQPQHF

abundance: .
j_gene: TRBJ2-1
v_gene: TRBV29-1
d_gene: .
CDR3nt: TGCAGCGTTGTTCTCAGCTACAATGAGCAGTTCTTC
CDR3aa: CSVVLSYNEQFF

abundance: .
j_gene: TRBJ2-3
v_gene: TRBV24-1
d_gene: TRBD2
CDR3nt: TGTGCCACCAGTGACCCCGGGACTAGCAAGGATACGCAGTATTTT
CDR3aa: CATSDPGTSKDTQYF

abundance: .
j_gene: TRBJ2-5
v_gene: TRBV5-1
d_gene: .
CDR3nt: TGCGCCAGCAGCTTGCTAGGCGGGGACCAAGAGACCCAGTACTTC
CDR3aa: CASSLLGGDQETQYF

abundance: .
j_gene: TRBJ1-4
v_gene: TRBV5-4
d_gene: TRBD1
CDR3nt: TGTGCCAGCAGCTCTCAGGGGGCGGGAGAAAAACTGTTTTTT
CDR3aa: CASSSQGAGEKLFF

abundance: .
j_gene: TRBJ1-1
v_gene: TRBV12-3/TRBV12-4
d_gene: .
CDR3nt: TGTGCCAGCAACAGGGAGAACACTGAAGCTTTCTTT
CDR3aa: CASNRENTEAFF

abundance: few
j_gene: TRBJ2-3
v_gene: TRBV6-4
d_gene: TRBD1
CDR3nt: TGTGCCAGCAGTGACTCGACAGGGGGTGCAGATACGCAGTATTTT
CDR3aa: CASSDSTGGADTQYF